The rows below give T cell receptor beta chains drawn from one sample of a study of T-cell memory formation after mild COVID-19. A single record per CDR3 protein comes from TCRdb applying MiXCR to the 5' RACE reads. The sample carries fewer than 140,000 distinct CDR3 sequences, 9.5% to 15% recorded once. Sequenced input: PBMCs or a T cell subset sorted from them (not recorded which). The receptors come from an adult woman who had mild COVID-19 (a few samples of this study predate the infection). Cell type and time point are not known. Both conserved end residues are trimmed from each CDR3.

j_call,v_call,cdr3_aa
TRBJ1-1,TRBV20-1,SARGGAHTEAF
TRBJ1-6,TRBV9,ASSTNNSPLH
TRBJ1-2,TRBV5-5,ASSLVTGGALYGYT
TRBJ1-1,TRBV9,ASSTPGHSNTEAF
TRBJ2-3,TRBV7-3,ASSLTISGGFTDTQY
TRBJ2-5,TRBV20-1,SARDPGPRGTQY
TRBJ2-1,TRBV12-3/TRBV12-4,ASTEWGSGNSGEQF
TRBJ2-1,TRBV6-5,ASRDRGLNEQF
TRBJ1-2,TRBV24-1,ATSDEGTAYT
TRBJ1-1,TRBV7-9,ASSSGGRGLGSAF
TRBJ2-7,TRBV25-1,ASKGRNYEQY
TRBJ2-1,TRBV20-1,SARVGPEQF
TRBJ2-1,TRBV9,ASTPGGGDNEQF
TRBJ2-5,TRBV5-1,ASSLEYQETQY
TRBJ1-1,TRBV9,ASSTATGASTEAF
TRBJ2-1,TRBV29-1,SVDWPRGHDEQF
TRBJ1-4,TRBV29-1,SVFLGPLGEKLF
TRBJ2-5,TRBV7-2,ASSFLLAAVGETQY
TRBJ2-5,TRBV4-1,ASSQEGYPETQY
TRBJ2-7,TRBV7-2,ASSLVANEQY
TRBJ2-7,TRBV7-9,ASSLAGQGYEQY
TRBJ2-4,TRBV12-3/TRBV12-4,ASSLGDILLAKNIQY
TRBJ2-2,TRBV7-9,ASSLRPAGELF
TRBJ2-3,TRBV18,ATSPSGELVYTQY
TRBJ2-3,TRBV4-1,ASSPDRGQTDTQY
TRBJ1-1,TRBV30,AWGAGMNTEAF